The rows below give T cell receptor beta chains drawn from one sample of a study of cytomegalovirus exposure and HLA in healthy donors. This table comes from immunoSEQ multiplex PCR, and its TCRdb copy is limited to in-frame clones, with some not included. The sample lists roughly 120,000 clones; around three quarters were seen once. Sequencing was performed on PBMCs. The receptor source for this set is a man aged 35 to 55 in good health and CMV-seronegative. Each CDR3 is given with its conserved first and last residue. A D gene is named only where the DNA matches it firmly. Size is omitted from some rows. Given values are once, few, many or a class for expanded clones.

clone_size: few; j_call: TRBJ2-7; v_call: TRBV27; d_call: TRBD1; cdr3_aa: CASSPTRGQYEQYF; cdr3_nt: TGTGCCAGCAGCCCTACGAGGGGGCAATACGAGCAGTACTTC
clone_size: -; j_call: TRBJ1-1; v_call: TRBV15; d_call: -; cdr3_aa: CATSPWTDANTEAFF; cdr3_nt: TGTGCCACCAGCCCGTGGACAGATGCGAACACTGAAGCTTTCTTT
clone_size: -; j_call: TRBJ1-5; v_call: TRBV18; d_call: TRBD1; cdr3_aa: CASSQGTGPDQPQHF; cdr3_nt: TGTGCCAGCTCACAAGGGACAGGGCCCGATCAGCCCCAGCATTTT
clone_size: -; j_call: TRBJ1-1; v_call: TRBV7-9; d_call: -; cdr3_aa: CASSLGQGNTEAFF; cdr3_nt: TGTGCCAGCAGCTTAGGTCAGGGGAACACTGAAGCTTTCTTT
clone_size: -; j_call: TRBJ2-1; v_call: TRBV2; d_call: TRBD1; cdr3_aa: CASSASGGSYNEQFF; cdr3_nt: TGTGCCAGCAGTGCATCAGGGGGCTCCTACAATGAGCAGTTCTTC
clone_size: -; j_call: TRBJ1-4; v_call: TRBV9; d_call: -; cdr3_aa: CASSGAPGGIGEKLFF; cdr3_nt: TGTGCCAGCAGCGGAGCCCCTGGGGGGATTGGAGAAAAACTGTTTTTT
clone_size: -; j_call: TRBJ1-1; v_call: TRBV25-1; d_call: -; cdr3_aa: CASSESRVEAFF; cdr3_nt: TGTGCCAGCAGTGAGAGCCGTGTTGAAGCTTTCTTT
clone_size: -; j_call: TRBJ1-5; v_call: TRBV19; d_call: -; cdr3_aa: CASGGIGAGSNQPQHF; cdr3_nt: TGTGCCAGTGGGGGGATCGGGGCCGGTAGCAATCAGCCCCAGCATTTT
clone_size: -; j_call: TRBJ2-4; v_call: TRBV7-8; d_call: -; cdr3_aa: CASSIHTDGNIQYF; cdr3_nt: TGTGCCAGCAGCATACACACAGACGGAAACATTCAGTACTTC
clone_size: -; j_call: TRBJ2-1; v_call: TRBV27; d_call: TRBD2; cdr3_aa: CASSLFGEGEQFF; cdr3_nt: TGTGCCAGCAGTTTATTTGGGGAGGGAGAGCAGTTCTTC
clone_size: -; j_call: TRBJ2-7; v_call: TRBV4-3; d_call: -; cdr3_aa: CASSQDLQYEQYF; cdr3_nt: TGCGCCAGCAGCCAAGATCTCCAGTACGAGCAGTACTTC
clone_size: -; j_call: TRBJ1-2; v_call: TRBV30; d_call: -; cdr3_aa: CAWNPPGSGSYGYTF; cdr3_nt: TGTGCCTGGAATCCCCCAGGGAGCGGGAGCTATGGCTACACCTTC
clone_size: -; j_call: TRBJ1-1; v_call: TRBV11-1; d_call: -; cdr3_aa: CASSLTVNTEAFF; cdr3_nt: TGTGCCAGCAGCCTTACTGTTAACACTGAAGCTTTCTTT
clone_size: -; j_call: TRBJ1-4; v_call: TRBV5-4; d_call: -; cdr3_aa: CASSLIVGEKLFF; cdr3_nt: TGTGCCAGCAGCTTGATCGTCGGTGAAAAACTGTTTTTT
clone_size: few; j_call: TRBJ1-2; v_call: TRBV18; d_call: -; cdr3_aa: CASSQSPGQRFSGTF; cdr3_nt: TGTGCCAGCTCACAAAGCCCGGGACAAAGATTCTCGGGCACCTTC
clone_size: -; j_call: TRBJ1-2; v_call: TRBV28; d_call: -; cdr3_aa: CASSLYSSDNHGYTF; cdr3_nt: TGTGCCAGCAGTTTGTATTCTTCGGACAATCATGGCTACACCTTC
clone_size: -; j_call: TRBJ2-7; v_call: TRBV4-1; d_call: -; cdr3_aa: CASSPTPLGGTTDYEQYF; cdr3_nt: TGCGCCAGCAGCCCCACCCCCTTGGGGGGAACTACGGATTACGAGCAGTACTTC
clone_size: -; j_call: TRBJ1-6; v_call: TRBV6-5; d_call: TRBD1; cdr3_aa: CASSPTGLGSPLHF; cdr3_nt: TGTGCCAGCAGTCCGACAGGGTTAGGGTCACCCCTCCACTTT
clone_size: -; j_call: TRBJ1-1; v_call: TRBV10-3; d_call: -; cdr3_aa: CAISEDRRSEAFF; cdr3_nt: TGTGCCATCAGTGAAGACAGGAGAAGTGAAGCTTTCTTT
clone_size: -; j_call: TRBJ2-3; v_call: TRBV6-1; d_call: TRBD2; cdr3_aa: CASRLAGGPTDTQYF; cdr3_nt: TGTGCCAGCAGGCTAGCGGGGGGGCCAACAGATACGCAGTATTTT
clone_size: -; j_call: TRBJ2-3; v_call: TRBV13; d_call: TRBD2; cdr3_aa: CASSYGLAGGTDTQYF; cdr3_nt: TGTGCCAGCAGCTACGGACTAGCGGGGGGCACAGATACGCAGTATTTT
clone_size: -; j_call: TRBJ1-4; v_call: TRBV6-6; d_call: -; cdr3_aa: CASSWWVENEKLFF; cdr3_nt: TGTGCCAGCAGTTGGTGGGTGGAGAATGAAAAACTGTTTTTT
clone_size: once; j_call: TRBJ2-1; v_call: TRBV7-9; d_call: -; cdr3_aa: CASSSMTGYSYNEQFF; cdr3_nt: TGTGCCAGCAGCTCCATGACTGGCTACTCCTACAATGAGCAGTTCTTC
clone_size: -; j_call: TRBJ1-5; v_call: TRBV2; d_call: -; cdr3_aa: CASSVLVEQPQHF; cdr3_nt: TGTGCCAGCAGCGTCCTTGTTGAGCAGCCCCAGCATTTT
clone_size: -; j_call: TRBJ2-5; v_call: TRBV14; d_call: -; cdr3_aa: CASSQPRTGETQYF; cdr3_nt: TGTGCCAGCAGCCAGCCCCGTACGGGAGAGACCCAGTACTTC